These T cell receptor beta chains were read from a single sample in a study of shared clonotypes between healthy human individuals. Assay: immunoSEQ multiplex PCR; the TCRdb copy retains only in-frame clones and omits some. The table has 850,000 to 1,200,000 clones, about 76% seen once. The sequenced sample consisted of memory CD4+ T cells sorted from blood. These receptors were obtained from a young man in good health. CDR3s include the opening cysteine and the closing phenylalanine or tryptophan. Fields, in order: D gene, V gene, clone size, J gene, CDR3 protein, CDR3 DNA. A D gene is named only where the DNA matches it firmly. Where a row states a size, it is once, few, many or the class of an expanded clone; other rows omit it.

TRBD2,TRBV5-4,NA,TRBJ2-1,CASSQTSGGPNEQFF,TGTGCCAGCAGCCAGACTAGCGGGGGGCCAAATGAGCAGTTCTTC
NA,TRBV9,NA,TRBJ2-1,CASSVFEGVGEQFF,TGTGCCAGCAGCGTCTTTGAGGGAGTAGGCGAGCAGTTCTTC
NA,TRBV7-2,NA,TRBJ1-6,CASSSPASPLHF,TGTGCCAGCAGCTCCCCTGCCTCACCCCTCCACTTT
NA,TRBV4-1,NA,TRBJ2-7,CASSQEVGEQYF,TGCGCCAGCAGCCAAGAAGTCGGCGAGCAGTACTTC
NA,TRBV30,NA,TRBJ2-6,CAWSSFSGANVLTF,TGTGCCTGGAGTAGCTTCTCTGGGGCCAACGTCCTGACTTTC
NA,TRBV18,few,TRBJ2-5,CASSPWGLQQETQYF,TGTGCCAGCTCACCATGGGGTCTACAACAAGAGACCCAGTACTTC
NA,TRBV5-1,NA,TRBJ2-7,CASAFRPGGGEQYF,TGCGCCAGCGCCTTTCGTCCCGGGGGCGGCGAGCAGTACTTC
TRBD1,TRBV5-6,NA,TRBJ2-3,CASSLAGQGIPDTQYF,TGTGCCAGCAGCTTGGCGGGACAGGGTATCCCAGATACGCAGTATTTT
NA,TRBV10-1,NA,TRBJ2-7,CASSEQLGLYEQYF,TGCGCCAGCAGTGAGCAATTGGGACTCTACGAGCAGTACTTC
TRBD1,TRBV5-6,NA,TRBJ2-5,CASSPNGQGVETQYF,TGTGCCAGCAGCCCTAATGGGCAGGGGGTTGAGACCCAGTACTTC
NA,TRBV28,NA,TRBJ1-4,CASTVGGEKLFF,TGTGCCAGCACCGTAGGGGGTGAAAAACTGTTTTTT
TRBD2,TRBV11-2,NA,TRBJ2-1,CASSYSGLAGNEQFF,TGTGCCAGCAGCTACAGCGGACTAGCGGGCAATGAGCAGTTCTTC
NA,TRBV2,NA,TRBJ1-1,CASSQSPEAFF,TGTGCCAGCAGTCAGAGCCCTGAAGCTTTCTTT